This TCR beta chain was obtained from a study of cytomegalovirus exposure and HLA in healthy donors. Study-level findings and limits: Later analysis placed DRB1 highest and HLA-C lowest in TCR association rates, which differed by HLA locus. The study listed around 150 cytomegalovirus-associated TCR beta chains.

13 Jbeta primers and 60 Vbeta primers were used for the PCR. Repertoires were generated with immunoSEQ multiplex PCR, while TCRdb's copy carries only in-frame clones and drops some. The profile shows 90,000 to 130,000 clones, under 70% of them singletons. Concerning this clone itself: As yet, its antigen is unknown.

Trimming stripped 5 bases from V and 5 bases from J, with 9 bases between. The CDR3 runs 13 residues. Germline V gene lookup returns CDR1 SEHNR and CDR2 FQNEAQ (reference sequence). This clonotype was obtained from a man aged 25 to 40 in good health and CMV-seropositive. The rearrangement joins TRBV7-9 to TRBJ2-2; maybe TRBD2 (5 bases). What was sequenced was PBMCs. Here the CDR3 reads CASSPSGTGELFF. The CDR3 DNA reads as TGTGCCAGCAGCCCAAGCGGTACCGGGGAGCTGTTTTTT. The complete variable domain, with remaining parts taken from reference TRBV7-9 and TRBJ2-2, reads DTGVSQNPRHKITKRGQNVTFRCDPISEHNRLYWYRQTLGQGPEFLTYFQNEAQLEKSRLLSDRFSAERPKGSFSTLEIQRTEQGDSAMYLCASSPSGTGELFFGEGSRLTVL.